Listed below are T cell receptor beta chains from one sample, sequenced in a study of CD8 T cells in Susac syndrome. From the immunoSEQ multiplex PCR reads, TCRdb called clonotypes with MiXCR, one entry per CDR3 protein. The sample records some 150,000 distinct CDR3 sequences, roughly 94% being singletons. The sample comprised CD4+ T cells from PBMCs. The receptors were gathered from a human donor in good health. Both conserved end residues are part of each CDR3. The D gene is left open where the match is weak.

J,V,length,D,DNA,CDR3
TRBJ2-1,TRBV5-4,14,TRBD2,TGTGCCAGCAGCTTCCTAGCGGGAGGAAAGGTGGAGTTCTTC,CASSFLAGGKVEFF
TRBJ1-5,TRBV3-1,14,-,TGTGCCAGCAGCCGGGAGGGGGGTCGGCAGCCCCAGCATTTT,CASSREGGRQPQHF
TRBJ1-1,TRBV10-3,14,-,TGTGCCATCAGGGCTAGGGCCATGAACACTGAAGCTTTCTTT,CAIRARAMNTEAFF
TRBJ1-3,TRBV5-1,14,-,TGCGCCAGCAGCTTGGAGGAGATTGGAAACACCATATATTTT,CASSLEEIGNTIYF
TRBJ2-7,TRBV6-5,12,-,TGTGCCAGCAGCGGGACTCCAAACGAGCAGTACTTC,CASSGTPNEQYF
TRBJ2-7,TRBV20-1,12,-,TGCAGTGCTAGAGAGGCGGGGCAGAGGGCGTACTTC,CSAREAGQRAYF
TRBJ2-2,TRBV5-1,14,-,TGCGCCAGCAGCTTCGGCGCGAACACCGGGGAGCTGTTTTTT,CASSFGANTGELFF
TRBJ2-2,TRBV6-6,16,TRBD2,TGTGCCAGCACCTCTCGGACTAGCGGGAGTACCGGGGAGCTGTTTTTT,CASTSRTSGSTGELFF
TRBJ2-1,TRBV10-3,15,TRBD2,TGTGCCAGCAAGGGACTAGCGGGAGAGTACAATGAGCAGTTCTTC,CASKGLAGEYNEQFF
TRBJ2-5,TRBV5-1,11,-,TGCGCCAGCGGACTAATAGAGACCCAGTACTTC,CASGLIETQYF
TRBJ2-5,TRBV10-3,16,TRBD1,TGTGCCATCAGTCCGATGGGACAGGGGGCATTGGAGACCCAGTACTTC,CAISPMGQGALETQYF
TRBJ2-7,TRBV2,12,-,TGTGCCAGCAGACAACAGGGATACGAGCAGTACTTC,CASRQQGYEQYF
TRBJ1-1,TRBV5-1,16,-,TGCGCCAGCATCCCTGGGTTGGGCGCCCTGGGTACTGAAGCTTTCTTT,CASIPGLGALGTEAFF
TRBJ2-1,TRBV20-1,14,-,TGCAGTGCTCCCATACCAGGATCATACAATGAGCAGTTCTTC,CSAPIPGSYNEQFF
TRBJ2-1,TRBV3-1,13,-,TGTGCCAGCAGATCCTCCGGGTGGGGTGAGCAGTTCTTC,CASRSSGWGEQFF
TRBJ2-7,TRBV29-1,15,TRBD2,TGCAGCGTTCGAACACGGGAGGGGCCAGTCTACGTGCAGTACTTC,CSVRTREGPVYVQYF
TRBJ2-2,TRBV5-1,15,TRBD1,TGCGCCAGCCACGGACAGGTTTTGGGGACCGGGGAGCTGTTTTTT,CASHGQVLGTGELFF
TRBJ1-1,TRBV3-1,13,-,TGTGCCAGCAGCCCCCAGGGTAAGCCTGAAGCTTTCTTT,CASSPQGKPEAFF